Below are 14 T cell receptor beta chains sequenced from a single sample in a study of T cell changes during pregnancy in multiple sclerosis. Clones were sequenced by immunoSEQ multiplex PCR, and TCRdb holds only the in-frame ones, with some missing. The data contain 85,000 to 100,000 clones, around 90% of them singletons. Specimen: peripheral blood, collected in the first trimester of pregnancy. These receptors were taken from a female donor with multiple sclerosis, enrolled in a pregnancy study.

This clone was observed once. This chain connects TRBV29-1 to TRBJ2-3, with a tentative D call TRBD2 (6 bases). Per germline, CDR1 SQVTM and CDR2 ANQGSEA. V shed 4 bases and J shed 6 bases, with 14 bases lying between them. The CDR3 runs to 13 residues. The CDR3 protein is CSVATPAGDTQYF. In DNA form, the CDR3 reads TGCAGCGTTGCAACCCCCGCGGGGGATACGCAGTATTTT.

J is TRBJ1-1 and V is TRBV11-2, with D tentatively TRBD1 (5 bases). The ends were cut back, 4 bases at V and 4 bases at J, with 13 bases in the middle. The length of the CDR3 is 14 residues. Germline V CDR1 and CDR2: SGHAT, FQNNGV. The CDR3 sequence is CASSSRRGTTEAFF. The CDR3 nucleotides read TGTGCCAGCAGCTCCAGACGCGGGACCACTGAAGCTTTCTTT.

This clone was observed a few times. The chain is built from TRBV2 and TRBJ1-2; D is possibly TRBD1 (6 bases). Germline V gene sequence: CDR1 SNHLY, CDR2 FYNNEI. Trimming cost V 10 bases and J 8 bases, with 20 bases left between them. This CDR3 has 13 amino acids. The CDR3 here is CATPRGGQQGYTF. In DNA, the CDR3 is TGTGCCACCCCAAGGGGTGGACAGCAGGGCTACACCTTC.

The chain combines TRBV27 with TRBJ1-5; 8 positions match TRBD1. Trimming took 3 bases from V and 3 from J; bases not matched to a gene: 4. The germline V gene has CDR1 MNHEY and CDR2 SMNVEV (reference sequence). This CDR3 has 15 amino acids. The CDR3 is CASSFDRGNNQPQHF. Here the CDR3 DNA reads TGTGCCAGCAGTTTTGACAGGGGAAACAATCAGCCCCAGCATTTT.

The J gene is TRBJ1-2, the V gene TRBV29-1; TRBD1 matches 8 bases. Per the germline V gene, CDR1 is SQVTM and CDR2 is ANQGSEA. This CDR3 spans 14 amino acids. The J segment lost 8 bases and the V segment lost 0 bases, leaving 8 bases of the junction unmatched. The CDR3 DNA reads TGCAGCGTTGAAGACCGGACAGGGAGGAAGGGCTACACCTTC. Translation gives CSVEDRTGRKGYTF.

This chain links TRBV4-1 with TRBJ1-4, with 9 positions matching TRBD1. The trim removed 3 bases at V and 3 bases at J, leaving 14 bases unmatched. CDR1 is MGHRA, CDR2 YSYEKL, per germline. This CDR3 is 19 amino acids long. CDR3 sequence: CASSHTRMGQGQPNEKLFF. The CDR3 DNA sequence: TGCGCCAGCAGCCATACCCGGATGGGACAGGGTCAGCCTAATGAAAAACTGTTTTTT.

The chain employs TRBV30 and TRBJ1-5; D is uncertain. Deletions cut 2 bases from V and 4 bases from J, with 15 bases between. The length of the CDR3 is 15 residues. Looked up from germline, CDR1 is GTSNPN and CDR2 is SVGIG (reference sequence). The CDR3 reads CAWSKAVGINQPQHF. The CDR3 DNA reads TGTGCCTGGAGTAAGGCAGTCGGGATAAATCAGCCCCAGCATTTT.

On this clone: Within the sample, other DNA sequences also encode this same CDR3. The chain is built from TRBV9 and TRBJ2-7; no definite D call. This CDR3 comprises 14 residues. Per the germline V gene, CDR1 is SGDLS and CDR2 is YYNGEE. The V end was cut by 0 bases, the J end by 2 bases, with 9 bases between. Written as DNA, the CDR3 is TGTGCCAGCAGCGTAGGGGCCGACCCCTACGAGCAGTACTTC. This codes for CASSVGADPYEQYF.

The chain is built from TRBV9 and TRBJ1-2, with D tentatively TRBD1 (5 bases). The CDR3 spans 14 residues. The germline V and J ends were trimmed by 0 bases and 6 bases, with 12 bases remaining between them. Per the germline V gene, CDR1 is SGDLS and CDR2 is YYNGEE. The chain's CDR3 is CASSVGTSTDGYTF. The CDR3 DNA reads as TGTGCCAGCAGCGTAGGGACATCAACTGATGGCTACACCTTC.

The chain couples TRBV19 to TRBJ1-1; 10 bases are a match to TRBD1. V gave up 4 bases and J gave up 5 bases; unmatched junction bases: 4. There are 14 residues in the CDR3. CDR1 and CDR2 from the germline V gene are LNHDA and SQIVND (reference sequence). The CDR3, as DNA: TGTGCCAGTAGTACTGGGACAGGGGAAACTGAAGCTTTCTTT. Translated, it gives CASSTGTGETEAFF.

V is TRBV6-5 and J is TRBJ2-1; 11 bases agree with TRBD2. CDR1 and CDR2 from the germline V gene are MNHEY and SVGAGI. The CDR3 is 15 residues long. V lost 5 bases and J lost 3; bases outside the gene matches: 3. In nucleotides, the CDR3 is TGTGCCAGCAGTCTTACTAGCGGGAGCTACAATGAGCAGTTCTTC. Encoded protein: CASSLTSGSYNEQFF.

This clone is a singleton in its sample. CDR3 bases: TGCGCCAGCAGCCCTGCCGGGACAGGGGGCGCAGATGGCTACACCTTC. Its translation: CASSPAGTGGADGYTF. The genes are TRBV5-1 and TRBJ1-2; 12 positions agree with TRBD1. There are 16 residues in the CDR3. The J segment lost 6 bases and the V segment lost 4 bases, leaving 10 bases of the junction unmatched. From germline, CDR1 is SGHRS and CDR2 YFSETQ.

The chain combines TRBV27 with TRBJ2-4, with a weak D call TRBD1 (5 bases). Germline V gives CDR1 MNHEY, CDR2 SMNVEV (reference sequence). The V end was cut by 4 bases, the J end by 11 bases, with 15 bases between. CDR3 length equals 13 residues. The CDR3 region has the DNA TGTGCCAGCAGTTATGGGGCTGCTGGCGTTCAGTACTTC. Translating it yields CASSYGAAGVQYF.

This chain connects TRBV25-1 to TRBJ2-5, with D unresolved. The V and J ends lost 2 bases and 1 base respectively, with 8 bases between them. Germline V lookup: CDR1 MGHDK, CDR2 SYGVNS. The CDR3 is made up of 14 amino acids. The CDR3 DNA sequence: TGTGCCAGCAGTGAACCCCGGGTCCAAGAGACCCAGTACTTC. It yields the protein CASSEPRVQETQYF. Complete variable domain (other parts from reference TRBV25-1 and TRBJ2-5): EADIYQTPRYLVIGTGKKITLECSQTMGHDKMYWYQQDPGMELHLIHYSYGVNSTEKGDLSSESTVSRIRTEHFPLTLESARPSHTSQYLCASSEPRVQETQYFGPGTRLLVL.